This T cell receptor (beta chain) stems from a study of T cell repertoires in cytomegalovirus infection. About the research overall: Use of recently identified HLA-C-restricted and well-studied HLA-B-restricted CMV epitopes was part of the study. CMV infection together with matching HLA type was indicated by public TCR beta signatures. The study, taken as a whole, reports: HLA-C-restricted, CMV-specific TCR beta clonotypes were dominant ex vivo. There were carriers of CMV plus the relevant HLA, and cumulative public TCR beta family frequency identified them.

This clonotype has ten or more counts. Its cognate antigen is unknown. V was clipped by 3 bases and J by 5 bases; unmatched bases: 4. The CDR3 runs 15 residues. Germline loops: CDR1 MGHRA, CDR2 YSYEKL. One entry per CDR3 protein, called by TCRdb with MiXCR from the reads. The repertoire holds around 300,000 distinct CDR3 sequences, with approximately 22% as singletons. The sequencing here drew on cultured PBMCs, taken from culture after CMV antigen stimulation. V and J are TRBV4-1 and TRBJ1-6, with 7 bases fitting TRBD1. The receptor was derived from a human donor in good health (CMV status not recorded). Some clones in this sample may be carry-over from other donors' samples. The CDR3: CASSQGQRDNSPLHF. The CDR3 DNA is TGCGCCAGCAGCCAGGGACAGAGGGATAATTCACCCCTCCACTTT.